This paragraph reports one TCR beta chain. Antigen: not known. This entry is derived from a study of blood T cells in healthy people across ages. Broader study findings: Measured against age, TCR beta diversity per million T cells decreased in a roughly linear manner. The study could not conclusively compare naive and antigen-experienced cells, given its unsorted PBMCs.

V was clipped by 4 bases and J by 2 bases, with 8 bases between them. The CDR3 contains 12 residues. The V gene's germline CDR1 is DFQATT and CDR2 SNEGSKA (reference sequence). It was with a sample-barcoded 5' primer and a J-beta primer mix that a second PCR of roughly 7 to 12 cycles was run. MiXCR was run by TCRdb on the 5' RACE reads, yielding one entry per CDR3 protein. The data contain hundreds of thousands of distinct CDR3 sequences, about 30% of them singletons. V gene TRBV20-1 combines with J gene TRBJ2-5, with no clear D. The sample consisted of blood. This receptor was taken from a woman over 75 in good health. DNA for the CDR3: TGCAGTGCTACAGCAGTTCAAGAGACCCAGTACTTC. It translates to CSATAVQETQYF.